Here is one T cell receptor beta chain with its context. Its antigen is currently unknown. The data were produced by immunoSEQ multiplex PCR, yet TCRdb's version contains in-frame clones alone and is incomplete. The table shows around 160,000 clones, with roughly nine tenths occurring only once. This specimen comes from a study of T cell responses to AZD1222 COVID-19 vaccine. Findings of the study overall: Baseline seropositives among AZD1222 recipients totaled only five or six. Repertoire sampling occurred only after the peak T cell response.

The J segment lost 5 bases and the V segment lost 4 bases, leaving 7 bases of the junction unmatched. The CDR3 consists of 14 residues. Germline CDR1 and CDR2: LNHDA and SQIVND (reference sequence). Analysis merged second doses at about 4 or about 12 weeks. This sequence originates from an adult who received the AZD1222 COVID-19 vaccine. The sample here was peripheral blood, taken 28 days after the second AZD1222 dose. This rearrangement joins TRBV19 to TRBJ1-2; 7 bases fit TRBD1. Here the CDR3 reads CASSTGQEWYGYTF. The CDR3 DNA sequence: TGTGCCAGTAGTACTGGACAGGAATGGTATGGCTACACCTTC.